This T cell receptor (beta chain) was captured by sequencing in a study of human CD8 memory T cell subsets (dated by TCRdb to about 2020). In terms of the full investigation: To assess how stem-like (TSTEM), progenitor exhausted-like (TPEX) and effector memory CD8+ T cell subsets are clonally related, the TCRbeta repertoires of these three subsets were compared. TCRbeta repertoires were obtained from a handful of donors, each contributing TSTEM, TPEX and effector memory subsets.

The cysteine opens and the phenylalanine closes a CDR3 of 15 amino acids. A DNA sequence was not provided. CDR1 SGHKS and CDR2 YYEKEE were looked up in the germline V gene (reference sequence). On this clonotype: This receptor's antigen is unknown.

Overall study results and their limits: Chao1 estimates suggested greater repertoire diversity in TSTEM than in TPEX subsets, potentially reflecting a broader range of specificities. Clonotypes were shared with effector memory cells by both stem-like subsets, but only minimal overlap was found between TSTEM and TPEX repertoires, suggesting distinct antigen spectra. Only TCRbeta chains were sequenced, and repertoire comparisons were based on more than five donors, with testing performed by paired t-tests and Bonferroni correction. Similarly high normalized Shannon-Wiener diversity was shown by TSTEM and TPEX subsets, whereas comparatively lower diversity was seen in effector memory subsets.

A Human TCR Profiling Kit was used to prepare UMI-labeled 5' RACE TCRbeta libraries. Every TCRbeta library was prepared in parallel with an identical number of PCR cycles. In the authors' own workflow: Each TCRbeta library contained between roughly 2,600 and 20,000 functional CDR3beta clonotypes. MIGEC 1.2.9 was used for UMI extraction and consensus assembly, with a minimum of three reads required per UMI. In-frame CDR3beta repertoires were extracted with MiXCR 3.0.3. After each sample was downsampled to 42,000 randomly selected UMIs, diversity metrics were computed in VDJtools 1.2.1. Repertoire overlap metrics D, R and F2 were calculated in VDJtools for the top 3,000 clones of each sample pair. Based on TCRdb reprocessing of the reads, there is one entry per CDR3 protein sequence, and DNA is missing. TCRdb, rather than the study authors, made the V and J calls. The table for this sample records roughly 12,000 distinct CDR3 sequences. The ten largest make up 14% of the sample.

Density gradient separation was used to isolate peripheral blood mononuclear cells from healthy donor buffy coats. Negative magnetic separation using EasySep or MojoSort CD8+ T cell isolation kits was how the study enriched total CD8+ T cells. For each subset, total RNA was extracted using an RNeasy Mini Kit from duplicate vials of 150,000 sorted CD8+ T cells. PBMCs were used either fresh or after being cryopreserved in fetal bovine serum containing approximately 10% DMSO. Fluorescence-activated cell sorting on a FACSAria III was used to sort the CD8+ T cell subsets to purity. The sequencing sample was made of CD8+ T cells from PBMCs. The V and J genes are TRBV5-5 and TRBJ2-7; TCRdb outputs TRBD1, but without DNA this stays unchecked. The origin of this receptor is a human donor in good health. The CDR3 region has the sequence CASSLIQGFPYEQYF.